These T cell receptor beta chains were read from a single sample in a study of T-cell reconstitution after alpha-beta-depleted transplantation in children. TCRdb independently ran MiXCR on the PCR reads; one entry per CDR3 protein. The table has more than 20,000 distinct CDR3 sequences, 11% seen once. Here the sequenced sample was PBMCs from the stem cell graft donor, taken from the stem cell graft. Receptors were obtained from a human donor who donated a stem cell graft to a child with chronic granulomatous disease. CDR3s include the opening cysteine and the closing phenylalanine or tryptophan. D genes are given only for firm matches. Clone size is stated in some rows and not others, as once, few, many or a class when expanded.

j_call d_call clone_size v_call cdr3_aa cdr3_nt
TRBJ2-5 TRBD2 many TRBV5-1 CASSLPGLADMWYF TGCGCCAGCAGCTTACCGGGACTAGCGGATATGTGGTACTTC
TRBJ1-5 . many TRBV27 CASSLVGGLANQPQHF TGTGCCAGCAGTTTAGTTGGGGGATTGGCCAATCAGCCCCAGCATTTT
TRBJ2-3 . many TRBV29-1 CSVEQGTDTQYF TGCAGCGTGGAACAGGGAACAGATACGCAGTATTTT
TRBJ2-7 TRBD1 many TRBV29-1 CSVAKQGADYEQYF TGCAGCGTTGCCAAGCAGGGGGCTGACTACGAGCAGTACTTC
TRBJ2-7 . many TRBV6-2/TRBV6-3 CASSYGQSSYEQYF TGTGCCAGCAGTTACGGACAGAGCTCCTACGAGCAGTACTTC
TRBJ2-3 . many TRBV3-1 CASSHPREAGDTQYF TGTGCCAGCAGCCACCCGAGGGAGGCGGGAGATACGCAGTATTTT
TRBJ1-5 . . TRBV28 CASSLSHQPQHF TGTGCCAGCAGTTTATCCCATCAGCCCCAGCATTTT
TRBJ1-2 TRBD1 many TRBV5-1 CASSTGTGRDGYTF TGCGCCAGCAGCACCGGGACAGGGAGAGATGGCTACACCTTC
TRBJ2-7 . . TRBV20-1 CSASSETSYEQYF TGCAGTGCCAGCTCGGAGACTAGCTACGAGCAGTACTTC
TRBJ1-5 TRBD1 many TRBV19 CASSIRGPGQPQHF TGTGCCAGTAGTATAAGGGGGCCTGGTCAGCCCCAGCATTTT
TRBJ2-7 . many TRBV12-3/TRBV12-4 CASLSSGYEQYF TGTGCCAGCTTGTCCAGCGGCTACGAGCAGTACTTC
TRBJ1-4 . many TRBV29-1 CSAQGLSNEKLFF TGCAGCGCGCAGGGTTTGAGTAATGAAAAACTGTTTTTT
TRBJ2-3 . many TRBV18 CASRENTDTQYF TGTGCCAGCCGGGAAAACACAGATACGCAGTATTTT
TRBJ2-7 . many TRBV28 CASSPGWPVSYEQYF TGTGCCAGCAGCCCCGGGTGGCCGGTATCCTACGAGCAGTACTTC
TRBJ2-1 . . TRBV5-4 CASSSTVYNEQFF TGTGCCAGCAGCTCGACAGTATACAATGAGCAGTTCTTC
TRBJ1-2 . many TRBV6-1 CASGPGRGYGYTF TGTGCCAGCGGCCCGGGCAGGGGCTATGGCTACACCTTC
TRBJ1-1 . many TRBV15 CATSRAWGHTNTEAFF TGTGCCACCAGCAGAGCCTGGGGGCACACGAACACTGAAGCTTTCTTT
TRBJ1-6 . many TRBV6-5 CASSYSIQGSSYNSPLHF TGTGCCAGCAGTTACTCGATACAGGGAAGCTCCTATAATTCACCCCTCCACTTT
TRBJ2-5 . many TRBV20-1 CSARGGDRKETQYF TGCAGTGCTAGAGGTGGGGATCGGAAGGAGACCCAGTACTTC
TRBJ1-3 . many TRBV7-2 CASSSMPGFGNTIYF TGTGCCAGCAGCTCAATGCCGGGGTTTGGAAACACCATATATTTT
TRBJ1-2 . many TRBV29-1 CSVESQGKNYGYTF TGCAGCGTTGAGTCACAGGGAAAGAACTATGGCTACACCTTC
TRBJ1-2 . many TRBV7-9 CAGVGGRRNGYTF TGTGCCGGCGTGGGGGGTCGGCGAAATGGCTACACCTTC
TRBJ1-3 TRBD1 many TRBV9 CASSAGTGSSGNTIYF TGTGCCAGCAGCGCCGGGACAGGGTCCTCTGGAAACACCATATATTTT
TRBJ1-5 . few TRBV20-1 CSASQGYSNQPQHF TGCAGTGCTTCGCAGGGCTATAGCAATCAGCCCCAGCATTTT
TRBJ1-1 TRBD1 many TRBV29-1 CSVGVVRDSAEAFF TGCAGCGTTGGTGTCGTCCGGGACAGTGCCGAAGCTTTCTTT
TRBJ1-5 . many TRBV30 CAVRGALNQPQHF TGTGCCGTTCGGGGGGCTCTCAATCAGCCCCAGCATTTT
TRBJ2-1 TRBD2 few TRBV12-3/TRBV12-4 CARCLARVAGGFYNEQFF TGTGCCCGCTGTTTGGCCCGAGTAGCGGGAGGGTTCTACAATGAGCAGTTCTTC
TRBJ2-7 TRBD2 . TRBV27 CASSRGTSEQYF TGTGCCAGCAGCCGTGGGACTAGCGAGCAGTACTTC
TRBJ2-1 . many TRBV29-1 CSVEVLNVARVQFF TGCAGCGTTGAAGTGCTAAATGTAGCGAGGGTGCAGTTCTTC
TRBJ1-1 . many TRBV7-9 CASSVEASRTEAFF TGTGCCAGCAGCGTGGAGGCCTCGCGTACAGAAGCTTTCTTT
TRBJ2-1 TRBD2 . TRBV6-5 CASSYDAGGYNEQFF TGTGCCAGCAGCTATGATGCGGGGGGCTACAATGAGCAGTTCTTC
TRBJ2-5 TRBD2 many TRBV24-1 CATSDCRIGLAGPKRYQETQYF TGTGCCACCAGTGATTGTAGAATCGGACTAGCGGGGCCAAAACGGTACCAAGAGACCCAGTACTTC
TRBJ1-3 . many TRBV27 CASSLQGSGNTIYF TGTGCCAGCAGTCTCCAGGGTTCTGGAAACACCATATATTTT
TRBJ1-2 . many TRBV5-1 CASNSNAVENCGCGYTF TGCGCCAGCAACTCCAACGCCGTCGAGAACTGCGGGTGTGGCTACACCTTC
TRBJ2-7 . many TRBV20-1 CSARGTAETPHEQYF TGCAGTGCTAGAGGGACCGCAGAAACCCCCCACGAGCAGTACTTC
TRBJ2-7 . . TRBV20-1 CSASSRSTYEQYF TGCAGTGCTAGTTCGCGTTCCACCTACGAGCAGTACTTC
TRBJ1-1 . once TRBV25-1 CASSDRRRDMNTEAFF TGTGCCAGCAGTGACCGCCGGCGGGATATGAACACTGAAGCTTTCTTT
TRBJ2-2 TRBD2 many TRBV5-1 CASSLVAGANTGELFF TGCGCCAGCAGCTTGGTAGCGGGGGCGAACACCGGGGAGCTGTTTTTT
TRBJ2-1 . many TRBV7-2 CASSLFSYNEQFF TGTGCCAGCAGCTTATTCTCCTACAATGAGCAGTTCTTC
TRBJ2-2 TRBD1 many TRBV7-8 CASVPDRVKTGELFF TGTGCCAGCGTACCTGACAGGGTCAAAACCGGGGAGCTGTTTTTT
TRBJ2-4 . many TRBV14 CASSQDPGGKSIQYF TGTGCCAGCAGCCAAGATCCGGGTGGGAAAAGCATTCAGTACTTC